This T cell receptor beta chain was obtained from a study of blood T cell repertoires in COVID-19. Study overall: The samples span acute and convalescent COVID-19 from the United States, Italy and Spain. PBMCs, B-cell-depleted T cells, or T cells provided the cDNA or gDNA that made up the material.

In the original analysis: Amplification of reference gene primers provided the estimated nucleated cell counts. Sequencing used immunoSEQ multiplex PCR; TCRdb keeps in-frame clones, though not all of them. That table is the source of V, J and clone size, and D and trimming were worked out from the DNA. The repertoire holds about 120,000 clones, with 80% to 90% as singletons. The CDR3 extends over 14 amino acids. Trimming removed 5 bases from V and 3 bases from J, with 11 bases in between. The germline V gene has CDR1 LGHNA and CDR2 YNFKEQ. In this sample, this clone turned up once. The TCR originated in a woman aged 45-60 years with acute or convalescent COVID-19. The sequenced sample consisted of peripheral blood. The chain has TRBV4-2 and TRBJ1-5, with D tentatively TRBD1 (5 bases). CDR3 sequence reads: CASSSRVTNQPQHF. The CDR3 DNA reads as TGTGCCAGCAGCAGCAGGGTTACCAATCAGCCCCAGCATTTT.